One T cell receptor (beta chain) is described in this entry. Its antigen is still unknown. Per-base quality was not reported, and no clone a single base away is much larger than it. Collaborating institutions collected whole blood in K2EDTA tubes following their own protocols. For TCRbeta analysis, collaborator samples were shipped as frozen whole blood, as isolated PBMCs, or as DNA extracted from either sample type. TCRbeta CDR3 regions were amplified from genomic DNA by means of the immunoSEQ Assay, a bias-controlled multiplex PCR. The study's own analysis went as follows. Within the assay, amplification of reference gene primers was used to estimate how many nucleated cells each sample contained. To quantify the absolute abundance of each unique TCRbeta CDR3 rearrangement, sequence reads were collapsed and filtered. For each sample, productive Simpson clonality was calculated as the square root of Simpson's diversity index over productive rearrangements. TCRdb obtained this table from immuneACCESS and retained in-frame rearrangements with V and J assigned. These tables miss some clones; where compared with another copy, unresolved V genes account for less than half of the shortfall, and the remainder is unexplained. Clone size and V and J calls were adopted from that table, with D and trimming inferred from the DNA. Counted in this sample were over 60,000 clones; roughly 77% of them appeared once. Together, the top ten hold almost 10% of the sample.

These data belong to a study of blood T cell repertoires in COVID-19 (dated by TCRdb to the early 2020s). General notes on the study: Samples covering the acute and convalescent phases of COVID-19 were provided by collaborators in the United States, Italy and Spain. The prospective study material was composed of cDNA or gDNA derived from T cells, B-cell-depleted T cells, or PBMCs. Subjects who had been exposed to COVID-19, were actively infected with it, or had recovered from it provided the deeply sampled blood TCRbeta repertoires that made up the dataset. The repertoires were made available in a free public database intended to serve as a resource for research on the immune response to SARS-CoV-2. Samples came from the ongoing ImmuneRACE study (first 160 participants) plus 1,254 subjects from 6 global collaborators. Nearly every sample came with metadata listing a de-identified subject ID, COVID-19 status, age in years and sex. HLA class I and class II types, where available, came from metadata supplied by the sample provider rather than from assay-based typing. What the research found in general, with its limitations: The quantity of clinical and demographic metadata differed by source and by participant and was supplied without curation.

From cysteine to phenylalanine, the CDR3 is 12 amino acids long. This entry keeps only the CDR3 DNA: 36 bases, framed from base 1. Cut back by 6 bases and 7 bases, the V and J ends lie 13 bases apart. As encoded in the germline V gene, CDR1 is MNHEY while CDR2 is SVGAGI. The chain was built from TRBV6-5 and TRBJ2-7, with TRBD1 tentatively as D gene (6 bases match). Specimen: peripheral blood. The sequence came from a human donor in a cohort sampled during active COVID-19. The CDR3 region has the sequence CASRPGVGEQYF. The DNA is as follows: TGTGCCAGCAGGCCAGGGGTCGGGGAGCAGTACTTC.